This T cell receptor (delta chain) was sequenced during a study of Vδ1+ human thymocytes. Sequences come from RNA converted to cDNA by reverse transcription. Multiplex PCR used pooled V-gene forward primers and a constant-region reverse primer to amplify CDR3s. TCRdb fed the multiplex PCR reads into CATT to redo clone calling. Seen here are about 75,000 delta-chain clones, around 35% observed once, and the top ten hold under 0.3%. This clone was seen only once. The antigen remains undetermined. The sorted cells were CD3+ Vdelta1+ Vdelta2- thymocytes from alphabeta-depleted thymus. General study findings and limits: Donors shared many TRG clonotypes but few TRD clonotypes. Despite high sort purity, about a fifth of thymic T cell receptor delta sequences were Vdelta2. Highly polyclonal TRG and TRD repertoires with Gaussian CDR3 length distributions appeared in thymus.

The germline CDR1 and CDR2 sequences are TSWWSYY and QGS. The CDR3 contains 17 residues. The V segment lost 4 bases and the J segment 3 bases; nucleotides outside the gene matches: 13. The chain joins TRDV1 to TRDJ1, with 8 bases that match TRDD2. The source material was Vdelta1+ gamma-delta thymocytes from the thymus. The subset: FACS-sorted CD3+ TCRalphabeta- TCRVdelta1+ TCRVdelta2- thymocytes. This clonotype was sampled from a boy in the first two years of life who had congenital heart surgery. The CDR3 DNA reads TGTGCTCTTGGGGCTTCCTACGACTACTGGATACCCGATAAACTCATCTTT. This gives the protein CALGASYDYWIPDKLIF.